The 28 T cell receptor beta chains below were found in one sample sequenced in a study of blood T cell repertoires in COVID-19. The data were produced by immunoSEQ multiplex PCR, yet TCRdb's version contains in-frame clones alone and is incomplete. Found here are about 110,000 clones, under 90% of them singletons; the top ten hold 14%. Sequencing input: peripheral blood. Receptors were obtained from a woman in her fifties or sixties with acute or convalescent COVID-19.

DNA of the CDR3: TGTGCCAGCAGCTTAGTAGGACAGTCCTATGACGAGCAGTACTTC. Translating gives CASSLVGQSYDEQYF. The chain couples TRBV7-2 to TRBJ2-7, with D maybe TRBD1 (6 bases). The germline V gene has CDR1 SGHTA and CDR2 FQGNSA. The CDR3 is 15 residues long. V lost 1 base and J 5 bases, leaving 15 bases between the germline ends.

The chain uses TRBV30 and TRBJ1-5; TRBD1 aligns across 8 bases. J was trimmed by 5 bases and V by 3 bases; bases with no gene match: 6. CDR1 and CDR2 (germline): GTSNPN, SVGIG (reference sequence). CDR3 length equals 14 residues. The CDR3 nucleotides are TGTGCCTGGAGCAGGGGGCTAGGGGATCAGCCCCAGCATTTT. Translating gives CAWSRGLGDQPQHF.

The rearrangement uses TRBV5-1 and TRBJ2-7, with 8 bases that match TRBD1. This CDR3 has 14 residues. With 3 bases clipped from V and 2 bases from J, the junction kept 4 bases outside the gene matches. The germline gives CDR1 SGHRS, CDR2 YFSETQ. Here the CDR3 DNA reads TGCGCCAGCAGCTCGCAGGGGGCCGCCTACGAGCAGTACTTC. It yields the protein CASSSQGAAYEQYF.

The gene calls are TRBV4-1 and TRBJ1-1, with a weak D call TRBD1 (5 bases). This CDR3 region has 13 residues. The germline gives CDR1 MGHRA, CDR2 YSYEKL. V was shortened by 1 base and J by 5 bases, with 8 bases between the two germline ends. The CDR3 sequence: CASSQARGTEAFF. In nucleotides, the CDR3 is TGCGCCAGCAGCCAAGCTAGGGGAACTGAAGCTTTCTTT.

V gene TRBV7-2 combines with J gene TRBJ2-7; D perhaps matches TRBD1 (5 bases). Germline CDR1 and CDR2: SGHTA and FQGNSA. V lost 4 bases and J lost 1, with 11 bases in between. This CDR3 has 14 residues. The CDR3 region is CASSWAGPSYEQYF. DNA for the CDR3: TGTGCCAGCAGCTGGGCAGGGCCTTCCTACGAGCAGTACTTC.

This chain links TRBV29-1 with TRBJ2-7; TRBD1 aligns across 10 bases. CDR3 length: 13 amino acids. Germline CDR1 is SQVTM and CDR2 is ANQGSEA. V lost 7 bases, J lost 0 bases, and 3 bases stayed unmatched. The DNA of the CDR3 is TGCAGCGCTGGGACAGGGGACTCCTACGAGCAGTACTTC. The encoded protein is CSAGTGDSYEQYF.

In this sample, this clone turned up once. V gene TRBV5-6 combines with J gene TRBJ1-1; D gene unclear. Germline V CDR1 and CDR2: SGHDT, YYEEEE. This CDR3 is built from 15 residues. With 4 bases removed from V and 5 bases from J, the gap between germline ends came to 18 bases. The CDR3 nucleotides read TGTGCCAGCAGCCCCCGGGATCATGGATTAACTGAAGCTTTCTTT. This codes for CASSPRDHGLTEAFF.

The gene calls are TRBV5-1 and TRBJ2-7; 10 bases agree with TRBD2. V trimming: 3 bases; J trimming: 2 bases; junction bases outside the gene matches: 14. The germline V gene encodes CDR1 SGHRS and CDR2 YFSETQ. The CDR3 totals 18 residues. CDR3 sequence (DNA): TGCGCCAGCAGCTCCCAACCCCTTAGCGGGGGGACCACCTACGAGCAGTACTTC. Its protein product is CASSSQPLSGGTTYEQYF.

The rearrangement links TRBV5-1 to TRBJ2-5; 9 bases line up with TRBD1. CDR1 and CDR2 (germline): SGHRS, YFSETQ. CDR3 length: 16 amino acids. V lost 0 bases to trimming and J lost 2 bases; unmatched junction nucleotides: 5. As DNA, the CDR3 is TGCGCCAGCAGCTTGGTTGGGACAGGGAGACAAGAGACCCAGTACTTC. Protein product: CASSLVGTGRQETQYF. The whole variable domain, filled in from reference TRBV5-1 and TRBJ2-5, reads KAGVTQTPRYLIKTRGQQVTLSCSPISGHRSVSWYQQTPGQGLQFLFEYFSETQRNKGNFPGRFSGRQFSNSRSEMNVSTLELGDSALYLCASSLVGTGRQETQYFGPGTRLLVL.

The chain employs TRBV19 and TRBJ2-6; a possible D gene is TRBD1 (6 bases). The germline CDR1 and CDR2 sequences are LNHDA and SQIVND (reference sequence). The CDR3 is 15 residues long. V shed 2 bases and J shed 1 base, with 6 bases lying between them. The DNA of the CDR3 is TGTGCCAGTAGTATACAGGGGTCTGGGGCCAACGTCCTGACTTTC. It is translated as CASSIQGSGANVLTF.

The V gene is TRBV6-5, the J gene TRBJ2-7; 8 bases match TRBD2. Germline CDR1 MNHEY, CDR2 SVGAGI. This CDR3 is built from 15 residues. V lost 2 bases and J lost 6; bases outside the gene matches: 9. CDR3 amino acids: CASSYRREAGSEQYF. The DNA of the CDR3 is TGTGCCAGCAGTTACCGGCGGGAGGCTGGCTCCGAGCAGTACTTC.

This clone was counted between two and nine times. The gene calls are TRBV13 and TRBJ2-1; the match to TRBD2 covers 8 bases. J lost 6 bases, V lost 5 bases, and 9 bases had no gene match. The CDR3 runs 15 residues. CDR1 is PRHDT, CDR2 FYEKMQ, per germline (reference sequence). CDR3 sequence reads: CASSPEWGTSNEQFF. The DNA for the CDR3 is TGTGCCAGCAGCCCCGAGTGGGGGACTAGCAATGAGCAGTTCTTC.

The chain couples TRBV5-1 to TRBJ1-2, with D possibly being TRBD1 (6 bases). Germline CDR1 is SGHRS and CDR2 is YFSETQ. V lost 3 bases, J lost 2 bases, and 20 bases lay in between. CDR3 length equals 17 residues. The CDR3: CASSSNGPTGSNYGYTF. The CDR3 DNA is TGCGCCAGCAGCTCCAATGGCCCTACAGGGTCCAACTATGGCTACACCTTC.

In this sample, this clone turned up once. The V call is TRBV29-1, the J call TRBJ2-3; TRBD2 aligns across 15 bases. CDR3 length equals 20 residues. The V and J ends lost 7 bases and 3 bases, in that order; junction bases with no gene match: 20. Germline V gives CDR1 SQVTM, CDR2 ANQGSEA. The CDR3: CSGRQGAGLAGGLGTDTQYF. The DNA for the CDR3 is TGCAGCGGAAGACAGGGGGCCGGACTAGCGGGAGGGCTAGGGACAGATACGCAGTATTTT.

This chain joins TRBV7-9 and TRBJ2-7; the D gene is possibly TRBD2 (6 bases). This CDR3 is built from 15 residues. CDR1 is SEHNR, CDR2 FQNEAQ, per germline (reference sequence). With 2 bases removed from V and 2 bases from J, the gap between germline ends came to 13 bases. The CDR3 reads CASSLTQGGAYEQYF. CDR3 nucleotides: TGTGCCAGCAGCTTAACCCAGGGAGGCGCCTACGAGCAGTACTTC.

V and J are TRBV23-1 and TRBJ2-7; D may be TRBD2 (5 bases). TRBV23-1 is given ORF status, its function remaining uncertain. The V gene lost 0 bases and the J gene lost 1 base, with 10 bases spanning the gap. This CDR3 contains 15 residues. The DNA of the CDR3 is TGCGCCAGCAGTCAATCGAGAAGGGAGTCCTACGAGCAGTACTTC. Its translation is CASSQSRRESYEQYF.

This clone came up a few times. The V gene is TRBV11-2, the J gene TRBJ2-1; D is possibly TRBD2 (6 bases). CDR1 is SGHAT, CDR2 FQNNGV, per germline. The CDR3 runs 15 residues. Trimming pared 1 base from V and 0 bases from J, leaving 7 bases between. In DNA, the CDR3 is TGTGCCAGCAGCTTAGGGCGGGGCTCCTACAATGAGCAGTTCTTC. Amino acids: CASSLGRGSYNEQFF.

This chain joins TRBV3-1 (or the pseudogene TRBV3-2) and TRBJ1-4; no clear D. The CDR3 is made up of 18 amino acids. From germline, CDR1 is LGHDT and CDR2 YNNKEL (reference sequence). Trimming shortened V by 0 bases and J by 0 bases, and 14 bases separated the two germline ends. This chain's CDR3 is CASSQDGLAAATNEKLFF. CDR3 nucleotide sequence: TGTGCCAGCAGCCAAGACGGGTTGGCGGCTGCAACTAATGAAAAACTGTTTTTT.

This clone showed up just a few times. The V and J genes are TRBV19 and TRBJ2-3, with TRBD2 matching over 7 bases. Germline CDR1 is LNHDA and CDR2 is SQIVND (reference sequence). CDR3 size: 14 residues. The J segment lost 0 bases and the V segment lost 5 bases, leaving 2 bases of the junction unmatched. CDR3 protein: CASSRAGSTDTQYF. The CDR3 DNA reads as TGTGCCAGTAGTCGAGCGGGGAGCACAGATACGCAGTATTTT.

The rearrangement links TRBV3-1 (or the pseudogene TRBV3-2) to TRBJ1-2; D might be TRBD1 (5 bases). Trimming pared 2 bases from V and 8 bases from J, leaving 21 bases between. The germline gives CDR1 LGHDT, CDR2 YNNKEL (reference sequence). CDR3 length equals 16 residues. The CDR3 DNA sequence: TGTGCCAGCAGCCAATGGCCACCGGGGGAGCGCGGGGGCTACACCTTC. Translation: CASSQWPPGERGGYTF.

J is TRBJ1-2 and V is TRBV29-1; 10 nucleotides match TRBD1. CDR1 SQVTM and CDR2 ANQGSEA come from the germline V gene. The trim removed 3 bases at V and 4 bases at J, leaving 8 bases unmatched. The CDR3 is 15 residues long. This CDR3 reads CSVEGGDRGLYGYTF. CDR3 in DNA: TGCAGCGTTGAGGGGGGGGACAGGGGCCTCTATGGCTACACCTTC.

The chain links TRBV5-1 to TRBJ2-3, with 11 bases that match TRBD1. Trimming took 0 bases from V and 3 from J; bases not matched to a gene: 3. Germline V CDR1 and CDR2: SGHRS, YFSETQ. The CDR3 sequence is 16 residues long. CDR3 residues: CASSLDGTGGTDTQYF. In nucleotides, the CDR3 is TGCGCCAGCAGCTTGGACGGGACAGGGGGAACAGATACGCAGTATTTT.

Here the CDR3 reads CAISESGRGTEAFF. The CDR3 coding sequence is TGTGCCATCAGTGAGTCGGGAAGGGGGACTGAAGCTTTCTTT. The gene calls are TRBV10-3 and TRBJ1-1; D is possibly TRBD1 (6 bases). CDR1 ENHRY and CDR2 SYGVKD come from the germline V gene. This CDR3 region has 14 residues. The germline V and J ends were trimmed by 0 bases and 5 bases, with 10 bases remaining between them.

The chain combines TRBV3-1 (or the pseudogene TRBV3-2) with TRBJ1-5; the D gene is possibly TRBD1 (6 bases). Trimming took off 6 bases at V and 7 bases at J, with 19 bases between the two ends. The CDR3 sequence is 15 residues long. Per the germline V gene, CDR1 is LGHDT and CDR2 is YNNKEL (reference sequence). The CDR3 DNA reads TGTGCCAGCAGTCCCCAACAGGGCGAAGGCCAGCCCCAGCATTTT. Its protein product is CASSPQQGEGQPQHF.

This clone showed up just a few times. This chain uses TRBV3-1 (or the pseudogene TRBV3-2) with TRBJ1-1; TRBD1 agrees at 7 bases. Trimming at V came to 3 bases and at J to 3 bases, leaving 4 bases not matched to a gene. The CDR3 runs 14 residues. Germline V gene sequence: CDR1 LGHDT, CDR2 YNNKEL (reference sequence). The chain's CDR3 is CASSQNQGDTEAFF. For the CDR3, the DNA is TGTGCCAGCAGCCAGAACCAGGGGGACACTGAAGCTTTCTTT.

The chain couples TRBV9 to TRBJ1-2; a possible D gene is TRBD1 (5 bases). Germline CDR1 and CDR2: SGDLS and YYNGEE. Trimming took off 3 bases at V and 7 bases at J, with 19 bases between the two ends. CDR3 length equals 15 residues. The CDR3 loop is CASSAKFGGSTGYTF. Here the CDR3 DNA reads TGTGCCAGCAGCGCCAAATTTGGGGGGTCGACTGGCTACACCTTC. Using reference TRBV9 and TRBJ1-2 for the parts outside the CDR3, the full variable domain is DSGVTQTPKHLITATGQRVTLRCSPRSGDLSVYWYQQSLDQGLQFLIQYYNGEERAKGNILERFSAQQFPDLHSELNLSSLELGDSALYFCASSAKFGGSTGYTFGSGTRLTVV.

The CDR3 nucleotides read TGTGCCAGCAGCCCACGGACAGGGAGCAGTGAAAAACTGTTTTTT. Its protein is CASSPRTGSSEKLFF. The chain employs TRBV5-4 and TRBJ1-4; 8 positions agree with TRBD1. From germline, CDR1 is SGHNT and CDR2 YYREEE (reference sequence). The CDR3 extends over 15 amino acids. The J segment lost 7 bases and the V segment lost 4 bases, leaving 9 bases of the junction unmatched.

The V gene is TRBV7-9, the J gene TRBJ1-6; TRBD1 is a possible D gene (5 bases). CDR3 length equals 14 residues. Germline V gene data show CDR1 as SEHNR and CDR2 as FQNEAQ (reference sequence). The V gene lost 5 bases and the J gene lost 8 bases, with 13 bases spanning the gap. The CDR3 nucleotides read TGTGCCAGCAGCCCCCGACAGCCCGATTCACCCCTCCACTTT. As protein: CASSPRQPDSPLHF.